This note documents a single TCR beta chain sequence. Germline V lookup: CDR1 ENHRY, CDR2 SYGVKD. Trimming left V 6 bases short and J 0 bases short, with 12 bases between. This CDR3 has 15 amino acids. In the study's own analysis: Estimation of nucleated cell counts relied on the amplification of reference gene primers. The method was immunoSEQ multiplex PCR; TCRdb's version includes in-frame clones alone and lacks a portion of them. D and trimming come from the DNA, and the V and J calls and clone size come from that table. This table has 60,000 or so clones, 70% to 90% appearing once. The data belong to a study of blood T cell repertoires in COVID-19. About the research overall: The origin of the acute and convalescent COVID-19 samples was the United States, Italy and Spain. Nucleic acid was either cDNA or gDNA, and it came from T cells, B-cell-depleted T cells, or PBMCs.

Input material: peripheral blood. The chain couples TRBV10-3 to TRBJ2-1; possibly TRBD2 for D (6 bases). The receptor was derived from a human donor with active COVID-19. The donor label of this sample is uncertain. CDR3 coding DNA: TGTGCCATCAGCCCCGGGGGAAGCTCCTACAATGAGCAGTTCTTC. This encodes CAISPGGSSYNEQFF.